The 8 T cell receptor beta chains listed next were all sequenced from one sample in a study of T cell responses to AZD1222 COVID-19 vaccine. TCRdb's copy holds only in-frame clones and misses some; the assay was immunoSEQ multiplex PCR. The sample lists approximately 130,000 clones, under 95% occurring once. The input for sequencing was peripheral blood, taken on day 0 of AZD1222 vaccination. Every receptor here comes from an adult in good health.

The chain has TRBV19 and TRBJ1-6; D is undetermined. V was trimmed by 6 bases and J by 3 bases, leaving 12 bases between them. This CDR3 contains 15 residues. The V gene's germline CDR1 is LNHDA and CDR2 SQIVND (reference sequence). In DNA form, the CDR3 reads TGTGCCAGTAGGACTACAGATGACTATAATTCACCCCTCCACTTT. Amino acids: CASRTTDDYNSPLHF.

The rearrangement joins TRBV28 to TRBJ1-1, with D uncertain. Per the germline V gene, CDR1 is MDHEN and CDR2 is SYDVKM. The CDR3 totals 13 residues. V lost 5 bases, J lost 7 bases, and 14 bases lay in between. The CDR3 is CASSPTPQREAFF. The CDR3 DNA reads TGTGCCAGCAGTCCGACCCCCCAGCGTGAAGCTTTCTTT.

The chain joins TRBV15 to TRBJ1-5; D not resolved. Trimming shortened V by 6 bases and J by 0 bases, and 12 bases separated the two germline ends. The CDR3 loop spans 15 amino acids. Germline V lookup: CDR1 LNHNV, CDR2 YYDKDF (reference sequence). Here the CDR3 DNA reads TGTGCCACCAGAGTAGGTATTAATAGCAATCAGCCCCAGCATTTT. It is translated as CATRVGINSNQPQHF.

The chain employs TRBV5-1 and TRBJ1-5; a possible D gene is TRBD1 (6 bases). The CDR3 sequence is 15 residues long. The V gene lost 4 bases and the J gene lost 0 bases, with 11 bases spanning the gap. Germline lookup yields CDR1 SGHRS and CDR2 YFSETQ. The CDR3: CASSVQGYSNQPQHF. DNA of the CDR3: TGCGCCAGCAGCGTACAGGGCTATAGCAATCAGCCCCAGCATTTT.

This clone was seen just once. The chain has TRBV7-2 and TRBJ2-3, with D tentatively TRBD1 (5 bases). The CDR3 is 14 amino acids. V was clipped by 3 bases and J by 4 bases, with 11 bases between them. Germline CDR1 reads SGHTA; CDR2 reads FQGNSA. CDR3 DNA sequence: TGTGCCAGCAGCTTCCAGGGTGGGGCAGATACGCAGTATTTT. Translating gives CASSFQGGADTQYF.

V and J are TRBV7-7 and TRBJ2-2; possibly TRBD1 or TRBD2 for D (5 bases each). The CDR3 loop spans 15 amino acids. Germline V gene data show CDR1 as SSHAT and CDR2 as FNYEAQ (reference sequence). The V gene lost 5 bases and the J gene lost 6 bases, with 16 bases spanning the gap. CDR3 loop: CASSPTPGPAGELFF. CDR3 DNA: TGTGCCAGCAGCCCGACTCCGGGGCCGGCCGGGGAGCTGTTTTTT.

The genes are TRBV19 and TRBJ2-5, with D perhaps matching TRBD2 (5 bases). Per the germline V gene, CDR1 is LNHDA and CDR2 is SQIVND (reference sequence). The length of the CDR3 is 14 residues. The V end was cut by 4 bases, the J end by 2 bases, with 11 bases between. CDR3 sequence: CASSTVRRQETQYF. CDR3 DNA sequence: TGTGCCAGTAGTACCGTGCGGAGGCAAGAGACCCAGTACTTC.

The gene calls are TRBV2 and TRBJ2-1, with 10 bases aligning to TRBD2. V lost 9 bases to trimming and J lost 4 bases; unmatched junction nucleotides: 9. Germline V gene lookup returns CDR1 SNHLY and CDR2 FYNNEI. The CDR3 sequence is 15 residues long. CDR3: CASTRWTSGYNEQFF. The CDR3 DNA follows: TGTGCCAGTACAAGGTGGACTAGCGGATACAATGAGCAGTTCTTC.